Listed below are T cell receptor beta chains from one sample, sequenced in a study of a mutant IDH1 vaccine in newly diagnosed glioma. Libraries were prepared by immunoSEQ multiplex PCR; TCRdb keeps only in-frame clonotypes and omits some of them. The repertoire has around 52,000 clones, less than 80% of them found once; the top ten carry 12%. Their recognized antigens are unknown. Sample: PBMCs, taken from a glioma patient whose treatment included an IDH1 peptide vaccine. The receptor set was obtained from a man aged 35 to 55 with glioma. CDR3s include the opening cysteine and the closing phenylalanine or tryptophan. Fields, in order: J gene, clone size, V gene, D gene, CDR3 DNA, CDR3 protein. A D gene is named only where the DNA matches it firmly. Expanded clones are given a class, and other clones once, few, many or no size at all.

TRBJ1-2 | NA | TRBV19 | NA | TGTGCCAGTAGGAGATCAGGGATTAACTATGGCTACACCTTC | CASRRSGINYGYTF
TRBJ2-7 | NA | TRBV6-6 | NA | TGTGCCAGCAGTCCAAGGACAGAGGCGTCCTACGAGCAGTACTTC | CASSPRTEASYEQYF
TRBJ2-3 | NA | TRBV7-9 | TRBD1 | TGTGCCAGCAGACCTCAGCCCGGGACAGGGGGCCCAGATACGCAGTATTTT | CASRPQPGTGGPDTQYF
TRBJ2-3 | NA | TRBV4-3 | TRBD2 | TGCGCCAGCAGCCCCGGACTAGCGGGAGCGTCAAGCACAGATACGCAGTATTTT | CASSPGLAGASSTDTQYF
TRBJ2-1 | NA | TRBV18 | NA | TGTGCCAGCTCACCCGAGGGCCTCTCCTACAATGAGCAGTTCTTC | CASSPEGLSYNEQFF
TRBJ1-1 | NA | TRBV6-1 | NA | TGTGCCAGCAGAAGGGGGGAGGGCACTGAAGCTTTCTTT | CASRRGEGTEAFF
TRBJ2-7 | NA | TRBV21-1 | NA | TGTGCCAGCAGCAATTTTATTAATCGGTTTTGGGTTTGCGAGCAGTACTTC | CASSNFINRFWVCEQYF
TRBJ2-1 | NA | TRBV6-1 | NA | TGTGCCAGCAGACCCGGACTTCTCTACAATGAGCAGTTCTTC | CASRPGLLYNEQFF
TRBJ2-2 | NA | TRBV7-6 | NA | TGTGCCAGCAGGCCAGGGGGCGGGAGGCGAACCGGGGAGCTGTTTTTT | CASRPGGGRRTGELFF
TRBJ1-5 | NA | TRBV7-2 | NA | TGTGCCAGCAGCTACCCAGCGGGCAATCAGCCCCAGCATTTT | CASSYPAGNQPQHF
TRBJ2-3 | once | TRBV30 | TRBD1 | TGTGCCTGGAGTGCCGGGACAGCCACAGATACGCAGTATTTT | CAWSAGTATDTQYF
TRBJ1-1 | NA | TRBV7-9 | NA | TGTGCCAGCAGCTTCGGTCTCAATGAAGCTTTCTTT | CASSFGLNEAFF
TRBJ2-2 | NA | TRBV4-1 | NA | TGCGCCAGCAGCCAAGTGGGTCGTGGTCCCGGGGAGCTGTTTTTT | CASSQVGRGPGELFF
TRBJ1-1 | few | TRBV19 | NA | TGTGCCAGTCAAACGCAGGGGATGAACACTGAAGCTTTCTTT | CASQTQGMNTEAFF
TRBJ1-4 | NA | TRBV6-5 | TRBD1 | TGTGCCAGCAGTTACCTTGGGACAGGGGATGAAAAACTGTTTTTT | CASSYLGTGDEKLFF
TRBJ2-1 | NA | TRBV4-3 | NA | TGCGCCAGCAGCCAAGTCGCGGCGACTACGGGACCCAATGAGCAGTTCTTC | CASSQVAATTGPNEQFF
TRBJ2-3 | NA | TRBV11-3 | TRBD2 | TGTGCCAGCAGCCCAGGGGCGGGAGGGATCGGGACAGATACGCAGTATTTT | CASSPGAGGIGTDTQYF
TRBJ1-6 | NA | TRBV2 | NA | TGTGCCAGCAGGGTGGAGATCAATTCACCCCTCCACTTT | CASRVEINSPLHF
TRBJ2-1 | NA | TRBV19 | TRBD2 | TGTGCCAGTAGTACCAGACTAGCGGGATCCTACTACAATGAGCAGTTCTTC | CASSTRLAGSYYNEQFF
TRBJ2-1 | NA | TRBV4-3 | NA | TGCGCCAGCAGCCGTCCTGGCTCCTACAATGAGCAGTTCTTC | CASSRPGSYNEQFF